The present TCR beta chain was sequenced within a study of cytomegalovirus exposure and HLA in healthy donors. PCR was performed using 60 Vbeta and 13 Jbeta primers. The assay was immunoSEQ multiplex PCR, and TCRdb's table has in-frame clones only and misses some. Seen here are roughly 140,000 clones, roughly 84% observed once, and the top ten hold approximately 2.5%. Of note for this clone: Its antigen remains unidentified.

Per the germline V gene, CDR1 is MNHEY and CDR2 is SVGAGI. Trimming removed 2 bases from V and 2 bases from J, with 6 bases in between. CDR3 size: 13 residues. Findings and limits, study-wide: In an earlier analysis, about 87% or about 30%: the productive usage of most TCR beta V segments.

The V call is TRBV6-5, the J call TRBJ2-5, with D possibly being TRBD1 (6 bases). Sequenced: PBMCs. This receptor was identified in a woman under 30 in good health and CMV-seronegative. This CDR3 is CASSYDRQETQYF. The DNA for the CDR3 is TGTGCCAGCAGTTACGACAGGCAAGAGACCCAGTACTTC.